A single sample gave rise to the 2 T cell receptor beta chains below, sequenced in a study of T cells after yellow fever vaccination. TCRdb re-called the 5' RACE reads through MiXCR, storing one row per CDR3 protein. This sample has about 220,000 distinct CDR3 sequences; about 3% occur once, and the top ten carry approximately 3.5%. Source: CD4+ T cells sorted from PBMCs, taken 10 days after the yellow fever booster vaccination. The source of these receptors is a man aged 18 to 30 who received the YFV17D yellow fever vaccine.

This clonotype turned up a few times. The rearrangement joins TRBV29-1 to TRBJ2-5; D is unclear. The ends were cut back, 4 bases at V and 2 bases at J, with 11 bases in the middle. CDR3 length equals 13 residues. Germline V gives CDR1 SQVTM, CDR2 ANQGSEA. The CDR3 loop is CSVGSASQETQYF. As DNA, the CDR3 is TGCAGCGTTGGTAGTGCCAGTCAAGAGACCCAGTACTTC.

There are many counts of this clonotype. The V call is TRBV7-2, the J call TRBJ2-7; either TRBD1 or TRBD2 may fit D (5 bases each). Germline V gene sequence: CDR1 SGHTA, CDR2 FQGNSA. The CDR3 spans 15 residues. The V and J ends lost 5 bases and 6 bases respectively, with 20 bases between them. The CDR3 DNA reads TGTGCCAGCAGCCATGACCAGGGATGGGCGGGCGAGCAGTACTTC. This gives the protein CASSHDQGWAGEQYF.